This passage covers 12 T cell receptor beta chains from one sample sequenced in a study of blood T cell repertoires in COVID-19. Measured with immunoSEQ multiplex PCR; TCRdb has only the in-frame clones, and not every one. The table lists 120,000 or so clones, 85% to 90% of them singletons, with less than 2% in the top ten. Specimen: peripheral blood. The source of these receptors is a human donor in a cohort sampled during active COVID-19.

This clone was counted only a few times. This chain joins TRBV4-2 and TRBJ2-7; 10 bases are a match to TRBD2. Germline V gives CDR1 LGHNA, CDR2 YNFKEQ. The V gene end was trimmed by 0 bases and the J gene end by 2 bases; junction bases not matched to a gene: 13. There are 19 residues in the CDR3. The CDR3 is CASSQDLISGGVSPYEQYF. CDR3 nucleotides: TGTGCCAGCAGCCAAGATCTTATCAGCGGGGGGGTCTCCCCCTACGAGCAGTACTTC.

J is TRBJ2-6 and V is TRBV15, with D tentatively TRBD1 (6 bases). The germline gives CDR1 LNHNV, CDR2 YYDKDF (reference sequence). The CDR3 covers 16 residues. V gave up 3 bases and J gave up 0 bases, with 9 bases separating them. The CDR3 nucleotides read TGTGCCACCAGCAGCGGACAGATCTCTGGGGCCAACGTCCTGACTTTC. It translates to CATSSGQISGANVLTF.

The J gene is TRBJ2-5, the V gene TRBV3-1 (or the pseudogene TRBV3-2); 9 bases match TRBD2. CDR1 and CDR2 (germline): LGHDT, YNNKEL (reference sequence). The CDR3 has 17 amino acids. V lost 4 bases and J lost 5; bases outside the gene matches: 14. CDR3 in amino acids: CASSLYSGRPGWETQYF. CDR3 sequence (DNA): TGTGCCAGCAGCCTTTACAGCGGGAGGCCCGGATGGGAGACCCAGTACTTC.

V gene TRBV19 combines with J gene TRBJ2-4, with D tentatively TRBD1 (6 bases). The germline V and J ends were trimmed by 8 bases and 1 base, with 12 bases remaining between them. Germline CDR1 is LNHDA and CDR2 is SQIVND (reference sequence). The CDR3 spans 14 residues. The CDR3 sequence: CASGGHQAKNIQYF. The CDR3 region has the DNA TGTGCCAGTGGGGGACATCAGGCCAAAAACATTCAGTACTTC.

The V call is TRBV5-6, the J call TRBJ1-1; D possibly corresponds to TRBD1 (5 bases). This CDR3 is 16 amino acids long. Germline V gene sequence: CDR1 SGHDT, CDR2 YYEEEE. V lost 4 bases and J 6 bases, leaving 22 bases between the germline ends. CDR3 in amino acids: CASSQVGGRREAEAFF. CDR3 sequence (DNA): TGTGCCAGCAGCCAAGTTGGGGGTCGGAGGGAGGCTGAAGCTTTCTTT.

The V and J genes are TRBV27 and TRBJ2-7, with 8 bases lining up with TRBD2. This CDR3 has 13 residues. V shed 6 bases and J 1 base; nucleotides not matched to a gene: 2. Germline V gene data show CDR1 as MNHEY and CDR2 as SMNVEV (reference sequence). CDR3 region: CASSGGASYEQYF. DNA for the CDR3: TGTGCCAGCAGCGGGGGGGCTTCCTACGAGCAGTACTTC.

The V and J genes are TRBV2 and TRBJ1-2; D is ambiguous. V lost 6 bases to trimming and J lost 0 bases, with 11 bases between them. The V gene's germline CDR1 is SNHLY and CDR2 FYNNEI. CDR3 size: 14 residues. CDR3 protein: CASRNRSSNYGYTF. DNA for the CDR3: TGTGCCAGCAGGAACCGGAGTTCTAACTATGGCTACACCTTC.

This chain joins TRBV19 and TRBJ2-1; 9 nucleotides align to TRBD2. The CDR3 is made up of 15 amino acids. The ends lost 3 bases at V and 10 bases at J; junction bases unmatched: 10. CDR1 LNHDA and CDR2 SQIVND come from the germline V gene (reference sequence). CDR3 DNA sequence: TGTGCCAGTAGTATTAGCGGGGGCGCTGGAAGGGAGCAGTTCTTC. Translated: CASSISGGAGREQFF. The whole variable domain, filled in from reference TRBV19 and TRBJ2-1, reads DGGITQSPKYLFRKEGQNVTLSCEQNLNHDAMYWYRQDPGQGLRLIYYSQIVNDFQKGDIAEGYSVSREKKESFPLTVTSAQKNPTAFYLCASSISGGAGREQFFGPGTRLTVL.

The CDR3 loop is CASSDSRTQELWTYEQYF. As DNA, the CDR3 is TGTGCCAGCAGTGACTCGAGAACACAGGAATTATGGACCTACGAGCAGTACTTC. The chain recombines TRBV6-4 with TRBJ2-7; TRBD1 is a possible D gene (5 bases). The CDR3 has 18 residues. V dropped 0 bases and J dropped 2 bases, with 20 bases sitting between them. Germline CDR1 is MRHNA and CDR2 is SNTAGT.

The CDR3 here is CASSLAGVPGRDEQFF. The CDR3 nucleotides read TGCGCCAGCAGCTTGGCGGGGGTGCCCGGGAGGGATGAGCAGTTCTTC. The chain employs TRBV5-1 and TRBJ2-1; 8 positions agree with TRBD2. This CDR3 comprises 16 residues. Germline loops: CDR1 SGHRS, CDR2 YFSETQ. Trimming cost V 0 bases and J 8 bases; bases outside gene matches: 10.

The chain links TRBV28 to TRBJ1-5; D unresolved. V lost 1 base and J lost 0, with 7 bases in between. The CDR3 contains 15 residues. Germline values: CDR1 MDHEN, CDR2 SYDVKM. For the CDR3, the DNA is TGTGCCAGCAGTTTATTAGCTTCTAGCAATCAGCCCCAGCATTTT. Amino acid sequence: CASSLLASSNQPQHF.

The rearrangement links TRBV6-1 to TRBJ2-6; possibly TRBD1 for D (5 bases). The CDR3 runs to 15 residues. The germline CDR1 and CDR2 sequences are MNHNS and SASEGT. V was shortened by 3 bases and J by 2 bases, with 8 bases between the two germline ends. The CDR3 is CASSDAGTGANVLTF. Here the CDR3 DNA reads TGTGCCAGCAGTGATGCAGGGACTGGGGCCAACGTCCTGACTTTC.